This is a list of T cell receptor beta chains from one sample in a study of shared clonotypes between healthy human individuals. Measured with immunoSEQ multiplex PCR; TCRdb has only the in-frame clones, and not every one. The sample holds approximately 2,200,000 clones, under 95% seen once. Sequenced sample: naive CD8+ T cells from PBMCs. The origin of the receptors is a man younger than 35 in good health. Some clones in this sample may be carry-over from other donors' samples. The CDR3 runs from the conserved cysteine through the conserved F or W. The D gene is left open where the match is weak. Only some rows state a clone size, as once, few, many or a class for expanded clones.

J | V | size | D | CDR3 | DNA
TRBJ2-1 | TRBV29-1 | NA | NA | CSVEDWDDEQFF | TGCAGCGTTGAAGATTGGGATGATGAGCAGTTCTTC
TRBJ1-1 | TRBV27 | NA | NA | CASTQGRNTEAFF | TGTGCCAGCACCCAGGGGAGGAACACTGAAGCTTTCTTT
TRBJ2-1 | TRBV4-3 | NA | NA | CASSQDTSSYNEQFF | TGCGCCAGCAGCCAGGATACGAGCTCCTACAATGAGCAGTTCTTC
TRBJ1-1 | TRBV21-1 | NA | NA | CASSKEGTGTSNTEAFF | TGTGCCAGCAGCAAAGAGGGGACAGGGACCTCGAACACTGAAGCTTTCTTT
TRBJ2-1 | TRBV7-2 | NA | TRBD1 | CASSSRDRGWNEQFF | TGTGCCAGCAGCTCCCGGGACAGGGGGTGGAATGAGCAGTTCTTC
TRBJ1-2 | TRBV28 | NA | NA | CASSTPTGQYGYTF | TGTGCCAGCAGCACCCCCACGGGGCAGTATGGCTACACCTTC
TRBJ2-1 | TRBV7-9 | NA | TRBD2 | CASSLVIAGERDEQFF | TGTGCCAGCAGCTTAGTCATAGCGGGGGAACGGGATGAGCAGTTCTTC
TRBJ2-1 | TRBV5-6 | NA | TRBD1 | CASSWGTGGSYNEQFF | TGTGCCAGCAGCTGGGGGACAGGGGGCTCCTACAATGAGCAGTTCTTC
TRBJ2-3 | TRBV29-1 | NA | TRBD2 | CSVKRTSEWTDTQYF | TGCAGCGTTAAGAGGACTAGCGAGTGGACAGATACGCAGTATTTT
TRBJ1-1 | TRBV6-1 | few | TRBD1 | CASSVGTAEAFF | TGTGCCAGCAGTGTCGGGACAGCAGAAGCTTTCTTT
TRBJ1-2 | TRBV18 | NA | NA | CASSHDSRPLSYGYTF | TGTGCCAGCTCACACGACAGTAGGCCTCTTTCCTATGGCTACACCTTC
TRBJ1-1 | TRBV4-2 | NA | NA | CASSQRDTGNTEAFF | TGTGCCAGCAGTCAACGGGACACAGGTAACACTGAAGCTTTCTTT
TRBJ1-2 | TRBV4-2 | NA | TRBD1 | CASSQGGQNYGYTF | TGTGCCAGCAGCCAGGGGGGACAGAACTATGGCTACACCTTC
TRBJ2-1 | TRBV7-2 | NA | TRBD2 | CASSLVSGGRREQFF | TGTGCCAGCAGCTTAGTCTCGGGAGGCCGCAGGGAGCAGTTCTTC
TRBJ2-2 | TRBV9 | once | NA | CASSFSGEAGELFF | TGTGCCAGCAGCTTCTCAGGGGAGGCCGGGGAGCTGTTTTTT
TRBJ1-2 | TRBV7-9 | NA | TRBD1 | CASSFTGGNGYTF | TGTGCCAGCAGTTTTACAGGGGGGAATGGCTACACCTTC
TRBJ2-1 | TRBV25-1 | NA | TRBD2 | CASSIIAGPYNEQFF | TGTGCCAGCAGTATAATAGCGGGACCATACAATGAGCAGTTCTTC
TRBJ2-1 | TRBV27 | NA | TRBD2 | CASSLSWGVAGPYNEQFF | TGTGCCAGCAGTTTATCCTGGGGGGTAGCGGGTCCCTACAATGAGCAGTTCTTC
TRBJ2-1 | TRBV7-6 | NA | NA | CASSLGRDSQAYNEQFF | TGTGCCAGCAGCTTAGGGCGGGACTCCCAAGCATACAATGAGCAGTTCTTC
TRBJ1-6 | TRBV4-1 | NA | TRBD1 | CASRPGQGAINSPLHF | TGCGCCAGCAGACCCGGACAGGGGGCGATAAATTCACCCCTCCACTTT
TRBJ1-1 | TRBV28 | NA | NA | CASSPTVTMNTEAFF | TGTGCCAGCAGCCCGACGGTGACTATGAACACTGAAGCTTTCTTT
TRBJ2-7 | TRBV28 | NA | TRBD1 | CASSLRQGLDEQYF | TGTGCCAGCAGTTTAAGACAGGGATTAGACGAGCAGTACTTC
TRBJ1-4 | TRBV5-1 | NA | NA | CASSGGEGKSEKLFF | TGCGCCAGCAGCGGGGGTGAAGGGAAGAGTGAAAAACTGTTTTTT
TRBJ2-1 | TRBV7-8 | NA | NA | CASSSEGSSYNEQFF | TGTGCCAGCAGCTCCGAGGGGAGCTCCTACAATGAGCAGTTCTTC
TRBJ2-5 | TRBV29-1 | NA | TRBD1 | CSVDAGTGETQYF | TGCAGCGTCGACGCGGGGACAGGGGAGACCCAGTACTTC
TRBJ1-1 | TRBV28 | NA | TRBD1 | CASSPGQANTEAFF | TGTGCCAGCAGCCCTGGACAGGCGAACACTGAAGCTTTCTTT
TRBJ2-1 | TRBV7-9 | NA | TRBD1 | CASSTDRVPYNEQFF | TGTGCCAGCAGCACCGACAGGGTTCCATACAATGAGCAGTTCTTC
TRBJ2-2 | TRBV27 | NA | NA | CASSRGAGELFF | TGTGCCAGCAGCCGTGGGGCCGGGGAGCTGTTTTTT
TRBJ1-2 | TRBV6-5 | NA | NA | CASSYQIIGTGYTF | TGTGCCAGCAGTTATCAGATTATTGGGACTGGCTACACCTTC
TRBJ2-1 | TRBV7-9 | NA | NA | CASSYQRDPYNEQFF | TGTGCCAGCAGCTACCAAAGGGACCCCTACAATGAGCAGTTCTTC
TRBJ2-1 | TRBV7-9 | NA | TRBD1 | CASSLGWAGGNEQFF | TGTGCCAGCAGCTTAGGTTGGGCAGGGGGCAATGAGCAGTTCTTC
TRBJ2-1 | TRBV2 | few | TRBD1 | CASSERGQGAGNEQFF | TGTGCCAGCAGTGAACGAGGTCAGGGGGCCGGGAATGAGCAGTTCTTC
TRBJ2-7 | TRBV10-2 | NA | NA | CATRSSPHASYEQYF | TGCGCCACCCGGAGCAGCCCCCATGCCTCCTACGAGCAGTACTTC
TRBJ2-7 | TRBV15 | NA | NA | CATSPRERDEQYF | TGTGCCACCAGCCCCAGGGAGCGGGACGAGCAGTACTTC
TRBJ2-7 | TRBV29-1 | NA | TRBD1 | CSTRQGDYEQYF | TGCAGCACCCGACAGGGAGACTACGAGCAGTACTTC
TRBJ2-7 | TRBV15 | NA | TRBD2 | CATSAGVRPSSYEQYF | TGTGCCACCTCAGCGGGAGTTAGACCCAGCTCCTACGAGCAGTACTTC
TRBJ2-1 | TRBV9 | NA | TRBD2 | CASSRVTSGHNEQFF | TGTGCCAGCAGCCGGGTGACTAGCGGGCACAATGAGCAGTTCTTC
TRBJ2-5 | TRBV27 | NA | NA | CASSLIAGRETQYF | TGTGCCAGCAGTTTAATTGCCGGGAGAGAGACCCAGTACTTC
TRBJ2-1 | TRBV13 | NA | TRBD1 | CASSHRDRGTDEQFF | TGTGCCAGCAGCCACCGGGACAGGGGGACGGATGAGCAGTTCTTC
TRBJ1-5 | TRBV7-9 | NA | NA | CASSLEDQPGPQHF | TGTGCCAGCAGCTTAGAGGACCAACCGGGGCCCCAGCATTTT
TRBJ2-5 | TRBV28 | NA | NA | CASSFVRVSETQYF | TGTGCCAGCAGTTTTGTGAGAGTATCAGAGACCCAGTACTTC
TRBJ2-7 | TRBV4-2 | NA | TRBD2 | CASSYGLGSSYEQYF | TGTGCCAGCAGCTATGGACTAGGGAGCTCCTACGAGCAGTACTTC
TRBJ1-1 | TRBV6-6 | NA | NA | CASSSRGGRVTEAFF | TGTGCCAGCAGTTCCCGAGGGGGGCGCGTCACTGAAGCTTTCTTT
TRBJ2-2 | TRBV19 | NA | NA | CAAADRTDSNTGGLFF | TGTGCCGCCGCGGACAGGACAGATTCAAACACCGGGGGGCTGTTTTTT
TRBJ2-1 | TRBV19 | once | NA | CASTQDNEQFF | TGTGCCAGTACCCAGGACAATGAGCAGTTCTTC
TRBJ1-2 | TRBV6-6 | NA | NA | CASRFGGYTF | TGTGCCAGCAGGTTTGGTGGCTACACCTTC
TRBJ2-7 | TRBV27 | NA | TRBD1 | CASSLSGDRGQYEQYF | TGTGCCAGCAGTTTATCTGGGGACAGGGGGCAATACGAGCAGTACTTC
TRBJ1-1 | TRBV11-2 | NA | NA | CASRRGRDTEAFF | TGTGCCAGCAGAAGGGGGAGAGACACTGAAGCTTTCTTT